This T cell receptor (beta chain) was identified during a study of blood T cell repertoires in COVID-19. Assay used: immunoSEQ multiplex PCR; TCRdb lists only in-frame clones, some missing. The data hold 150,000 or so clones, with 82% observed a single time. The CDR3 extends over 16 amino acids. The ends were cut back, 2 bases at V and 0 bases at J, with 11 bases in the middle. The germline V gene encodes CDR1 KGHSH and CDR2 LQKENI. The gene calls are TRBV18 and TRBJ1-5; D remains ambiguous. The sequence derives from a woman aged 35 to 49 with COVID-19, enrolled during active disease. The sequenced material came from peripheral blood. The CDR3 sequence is CASSPGTALSNQPQHF. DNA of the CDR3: TGTGCCAGCTCACCAGGCACAGCCCTTAGCAATCAGCCCCAGCATTTT.